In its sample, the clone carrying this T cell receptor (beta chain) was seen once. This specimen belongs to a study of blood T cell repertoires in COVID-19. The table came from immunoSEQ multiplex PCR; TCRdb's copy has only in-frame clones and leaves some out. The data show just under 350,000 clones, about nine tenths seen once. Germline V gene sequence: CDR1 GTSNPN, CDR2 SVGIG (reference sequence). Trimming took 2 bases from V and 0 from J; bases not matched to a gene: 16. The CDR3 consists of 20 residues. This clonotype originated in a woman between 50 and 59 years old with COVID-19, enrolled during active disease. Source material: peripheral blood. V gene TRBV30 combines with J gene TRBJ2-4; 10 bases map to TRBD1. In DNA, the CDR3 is TGTGCCTGGAGTACCTACCGGGACAGGGGACAAACTCTAGCCAAAAACATTCAGTACTTC. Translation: CAWSTYRDRGQTLAKNIQYF.